These T cell receptor beta chains were read from a single sample in a study of T cells in Graves' hyperthyroidism and ophthalmopathy. In TCRdb, the multiplex PCR reads were re-called with MiXCR into one record per CDR3 protein. Here the sample spans fewer than 800,000 distinct CDR3 sequences, about 17% being singletons. Sequenced input: blood. The origin of the receptors is a man between 18 and 29 years old with Graves' hyperthyroidism. Each CDR3 is given with its conserved first and last residue. A D gene is named only where the DNA matches it firmly. Some rows have no size entry. The others give once, few or many, or a class for an expanded clone.

abundance	v_gene	j_gene	d_gene	CDR3aa	CDR3nt
few	TRBV24-1	TRBJ2-1	TRBD2	CATSEPGLGNEQFF	TGTGCCACCAGTGAACCGGGACTAGGAAATGAGCAGTTCTTC
many	TRBV11-1	TRBJ2-1	TRBD2	CASSPGSGRNEQFF	TGTGCCAGCAGCCCAGGTAGCGGGAGAAATGAGCAGTTCTTC
many	TRBV20-1	TRBJ2-5	.	CSASYEDRVGVQTQYF	TGCAGTGCTAGTTACGAAGACCGGGTAGGGGTTCAGACCCAGTACTTC
many	TRBV28	TRBJ2-5	.	CASSLSGIRETQYF	TGTGCCAGCAGTTTATCGGGGATTCGAGAGACCCAGTACTTC
many	TRBV7-6	TRBJ2-6	.	CASSLLGSASGANVLTF	TGTGCCAGCAGCTTACTAGGGTCCGCCTCTGGGGCCAACGTCCTGACTTTC
.	TRBV5-4	TRBJ2-2	TRBD2	CASSLREGRTGELFF	TGTGCCAGCAGCTTGCGGGAGGGGAGGACCGGGGAGCTGTTTTTT
.	TRBV5-5	TRBJ2-7	.	CASSFAEVAAAYEQYF	TGTGCCAGCAGCTTCGCCGAGGTCGCCGCGGCCTACGAGCAGTACTTC
.	TRBV18	TRBJ2-1	TRBD2	CASSTRGTSGRYGEQFF	TGTGCCAGCTCTACACGCGGGACTAGCGGGAGATATGGTGAGCAGTTCTTC
.	TRBV4-2	TRBJ2-7	.	CASSHGSVEGNEQYF	TGTGCCAGCAGCCATGGGAGTGTCGAAGGGAACGAGCAGTACTTC
.	TRBV28	TRBJ2-6	.	CASSSPGGRGSGANVLTF	TGTGCCAGCAGCTCTCCGGGGGGCCGGGGGTCTGGGGCCAACGTCCTGACTTTC
few	TRBV4-1	TRBJ1-1	.	CASSPIGNTEAFF	TGCGCCAGCAGCCCTATAGGGAACACTGAAGCTTTCTTT
few	TRBV20-1	TRBJ1-6	.	CSARELIRQGDWSPPHF	TGCAGTGCTAGAGAATTAATCCGGCAGGGCGATTGGTCACCCCCCCACTTT
many	TRBV7-9	TRBJ2-1	.	CASSGYPSNEQFF	TGTGCCAGCAGCGGCTACCCTTCTAATGAGCAGTTCTTC
few	TRBV5-6	TRBJ2-1	.	CASSRTFWTSSYNEQFF	TGTGCCAGCAGCCGAACCTTTTGGACGAGCTCCTACAATGAGCAGTTCTTC
few	TRBV24-1	TRBJ2-3	TRBD2	CATSASGRDGTQYF	TGTGCCACCAGTGCCAGCGGGAGGGATGGTACGCAGTATTTT
many	TRBV6-1	TRBJ2-2	.	CASSARGKLRELFF	TGTGCCAGCAGTGCGAGGGGGAAGCTGAGGGAGCTGTTTTTT
few	TRBV6-1	TRBJ2-6	.	CASSFPRAGAGANVLTF	TGTGCCAGCAGTTTCCCCCGAGCCGGGGCCGGGGCCAACGTCCTGACTTTC
.	TRBV5-4	TRBJ1-6	.	CASSPGGIGSPLHF	TGTGCCAGCAGCCCGGGGGGGATCGGGTCACCCCTCCACTTT
many	TRBV28	TRBJ1-1	TRBD1	CASSLSRQGGLNTEAFF	TGTGCCAGCAGTTTATCAAGACAGGGTGGCCTGAACACTGAAGCTTTCTTT
many	TRBV7-9	TRBJ2-1	.	CATDGPSSYNEQFF	TGTGCCACGGACGGGCCGAGCTCCTACAATGAGCAGTTCTTC
few	TRBV2	TRBJ1-1	TRBD1	CASSGTGGTTEAFF	TGTGCCAGCAGTGGGACAGGGGGGACCACTGAAGCTTTCTTT
.	TRBV28	TRBJ2-1	TRBD2	CASKQRFSGRWNEQFF	TGTGCCAGCAAACAAAGATTTAGCGGGAGATGGAATGAGCAGTTCTTC
many	TRBV28	TRBJ2-7	.	CASWGYSSYEQYF	TGTGCCAGCTGGGGCTACAGCTCCTACGAGCAGTACTTC
few	TRBV7-6	TRBJ1-5	TRBD1	CASSLGQGGDQPQHF	TGTGCCAGCAGCTTGGGACAGGGAGGTGATCAGCCCCAGCATTTT
.	TRBV20-1	TRBJ1-2	TRBD1	CSARTGLDGYTF	TGCAGTGCCAGGACAGGGTTGGATGGCTACACCTTC
.	TRBV5-6	TRBJ2-7	.	CASSFWGREQYF	TGTGCCAGCAGCTTTTGGGGTCGCGAGCAGTACTTC
.	TRBV28	TRBJ1-2	.	CASTDIHYGYTF	TGTGCCAGCACGGACATACATTATGGCTACACCTTC
.	TRBV25-1	TRBJ1-2	.	CASSEGHGEGGYTF	TGTGCCAGCAGTGAGGGACACGGGGAAGGAGGCTACACCTTC
few	TRBV11-2	TRBJ2-5	TRBD1	CASSPQLDRGHSLQETQYF	TGTGCCAGCAGCCCACAATTGGACAGGGGACATAGCCTCCAAGAGACCCAGTACTTC
.	TRBV28	TRBJ1-5	.	CATREQFNQPQHF	TGTGCCACCAGGGAGCAGTTCAATCAGCCCCAGCATTTT
many	TRBV24-1	TRBJ1-1	.	CATSVQGRAEAFF	TGTGCCACCAGTGTACAGGGTAGGGCTGAAGCTTTCTTT
.	TRBV6-1	TRBJ2-3	.	CASTLLGGGPDTQYF	TGTGCCAGCACCCTTCTGGGGGGGGGGCCAGATACGCAGTATTTT
.	TRBV13	TRBJ2-7	TRBD1	CASSQGQGLSYEQYF	TGTGCCAGCAGCCAGGGACAGGGCCTCTCCTACGAGCAGTACTTC
.	TRBV27	TRBJ2-4	TRBD2	CASSLFGLAGAGVNIQYF	TGTGCCAGCAGTTTATTCGGACTAGCGGGAGCGGGGGTAAACATTCAGTACTTC
.	TRBV3-1	TRBJ2-7	.	CASCQDRDTEQYF	TGTGCCAGCTGCCAAGACCGGGACACCGAGCAGTACTTC
.	TRBV20-1	TRBJ2-7	.	CSARLGGRYEQYF	TGCAGTGCTAGACTAGGAGGAAGGTACGAGCAGTACTTC
.	TRBV27	TRBJ1-4	TRBD1	CASSRGQENEKLFF	TGTGCCAGCAGCCGGGGACAGGAAAATGAAAAACTGTTTTTT
.	TRBV5-1	TRBJ2-6	.	CASSLMSSGANVLTF	TGCGCCAGCAGCTTAATGTCCTCTGGGGCCAACGTCCTGACTTTC
.	TRBV7-2	TRBJ2-7	TRBD2	CASSLRTSGRSYEQYF	TGTGCCAGCAGCTTAAGGACTAGCGGGAGGTCCTACGAGCAGTACTTC
many	TRBV3-1	TRBJ2-7	TRBD2	CASSQAAAGAGEQYF	TGTGCCAGCAGCCAAGCGGCAGCGGGAGCTGGTGAGCAGTACTTC
few	TRBV19	TRBJ1-1	TRBD1	CASSMGTGVVNTEAFF	TGTGCCAGTAGTATGGGGACAGGGGTCGTAAACACTGAAGCTTTCTTT
.	TRBV19	TRBJ2-1	.	CASRGQLYNEQFF	TGTGCCAGTCGGGGGCAACTCTACAATGAGCAGTTCTTC
few	TRBV5-1	TRBJ2-1	.	CASIRGDEQFF	TGCGCCAGCATACGGGGAGATGAGCAGTTCTTC
.	TRBV9	TRBJ2-1	TRBD2	CASSVATGGTSGRPSYNEQFF	TGTGCCAGCAGCGTAGCTACGGGGGGGACTAGCGGGAGGCCCTCCTACAATGAGCAGTTCTTC
.	TRBV7-9	TRBJ2-3	TRBD1	CASSHKGTGGRTDTQYF	TGTGCCAGCAGCCATAAAGGGACAGGGGGACGCACAGATACGCAGTATTTT
.	TRBV6-5	TRBJ2-1	TRBD2	CASSYRGTSGVLNEQFF	TGTGCCAGCAGTTACCGGGGGACTAGCGGTGTCCTCAATGAGCAGTTCTTC
.	TRBV28	TRBJ1-6	.	CASSSSDTSYNSPLHF	TGTGCCAGCAGTTCCAGTGATACCTCCTATAATTCACCCCTCCACTTT
many	TRBV2	TRBJ2-2	.	CASSDPQVGELFF	TGTGCCAGCAGTGATCCACAGGTCGGGGAGCTGTTTTTT
few	TRBV28	TRBJ2-1	.	CASSTRRLAKGPFLYNEQFF	TGTGCCAGCAGCACCAGGAGGCTAGCGAAAGGTCCCTTTCTGTACAATGAGCAGTTCTTC
few	TRBV20-1	TRBJ2-1	TRBD1	CSARTDRQGKFF	TGCAGTGCCCGTACGGACAGGCAGGGGAAGTTCTTC
many	TRBV7-9	TRBJ2-2	.	CASSFPRGLDTGELFF	TGTGCCAGCAGCTTCCCACGGGGACTTGACACCGGGGAGCTGTTTTTT
many	TRBV12-3/TRBV12-4	TRBJ2-1	TRBD2	CASSPYILSSGSPQFF	TGTGCCAGCAGTCCTTACATACTTTCCAGCGGGAGCCCCCAGTTCTTC
few	TRBV6-1	TRBJ1-6	TRBD1	CASRPRDSKGGLNSPLHF	TGTGCCAGCCGACCGCGGGACAGCAAAGGGGGACTTAATTCACCCCTCCACTTT
many	TRBV7-3	TRBJ2-3	TRBD2	CASSPLLAGGADTQYF	TGTGCCAGCAGCCCCCTCCTAGCGGGCGGCGCAGATACGCAGTATTTT
many	TRBV11-2	TRBJ2-3	TRBD2	CASTRTSGGDTQYF	TGTGCCAGCACCCGTACTAGCGGGGGAGATACGCAGTATTTT